This T cell receptor (beta chain) was recovered during a study of beta chain features in type 1 diabetes. This clone was detected only once. Antigen specificity is unknown. Since all of the isolated RNA was reverse transcribed, expressed TCRB transcripts were what got sequenced. The repertoire was sequenced with immunoSEQ multiplex PCR; TCRdb's copy has only in-frame clones and lacks some. The data contain over 500,000 clones, about a sixth of them singletons. The study's findings and limits: When cDNA is sequenced, cells with high TCR expression could be over-represented.

It was one heparinised blood draw, averaging roughly 0.11 L, that each donor gave. Trimming at V came to 2 bases and at J to 1 base, leaving 7 bases not matched to a gene. Germline loops: CDR1 GTSNPN, CDR2 SVGIG (reference sequence). The CDR3 sequence is 15 residues long. This receptor was identified in a man aged 18 to 30 in good health. The sample comprised naive CD4+ T cells from blood. The chain combines TRBV30 with TRBJ1-1; 7 bases fit TRBD1. As DNA, the CDR3 is TGTGCCTGGAGTCCGACCGGGACAGAGAACACTGAAGCTTTCTTT. Translating gives CAWSPTGTENTEAFF.